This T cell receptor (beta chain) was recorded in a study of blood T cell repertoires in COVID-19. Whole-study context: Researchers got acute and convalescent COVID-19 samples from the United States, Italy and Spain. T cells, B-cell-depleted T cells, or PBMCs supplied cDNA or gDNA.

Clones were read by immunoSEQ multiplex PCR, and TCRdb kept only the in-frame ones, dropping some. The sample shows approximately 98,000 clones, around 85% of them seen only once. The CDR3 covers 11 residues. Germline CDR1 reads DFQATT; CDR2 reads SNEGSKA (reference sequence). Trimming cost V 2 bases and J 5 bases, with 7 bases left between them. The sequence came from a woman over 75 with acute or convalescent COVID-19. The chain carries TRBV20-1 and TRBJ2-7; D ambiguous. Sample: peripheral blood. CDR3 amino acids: CSARNSDEQYF. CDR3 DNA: TGCAGTGCTAGAAACAGTGACGAGCAGTACTTC.